These 32 T cell receptor beta chains were all obtained from the same sample, sequenced in a study of tumor-infiltrating lymphocytes in primary liver carcinoma. The source material, 20-30 mg of unsorted bulk tissue, was used to co-extract RNA and DNA. Starting material of 400 to 600 ng total RNA yielded TCR beta cDNA via a constant-region primer. Construction of TCR beta libraries relied on three successive nested multiplex PCR rounds employing slightly modified ARM-PCR. The first two PCR rounds, around 11 cycles each, used TRBV1-TRBV30 forward primers and a C-beta reverse primer. TCRdb re-analysed the multiplex PCR reads in MiXCR, keeping a single row per CDR3 protein. The table has roughly 120,000 distinct CDR3 sequences, around 60% seen once. Input material: liver tumor tissue from sampling region 1. Specified subset: tumor region T1, superior pole. The receptors originated from a woman aged 60-75 years with primary liver carcinoma and hepatitis B virus infection.

Concerning this clonotype itself: The junction and the germline gene differ at one end; a read error may be behind it. In nucleotides, the CDR3 is TGTGCCAACAGCCAGGATCGGGAGCGAACTCGCAAACCCCATTTCTTC. It yields the protein CANSQDRERTRKPHFF. The chain carries TRBV14 and TRBJ2-1, with a possible D match to TRBD2 (6 bases). CDR1 SGHDN and CDR2 FVKESK come from the germline V gene. CDR3 size: 16 residues.

A note on this clonotype: The final CDR3 position lacks the conserved phenylalanine or tryptophan, pointing to a likely read error. The chain employs TRBV5-1 and TRBJ1-1, with 10 positions matching TRBD1. The CDR3 has 15 residues. Looked up from germline, CDR1 is SGHRS and CDR2 is YFSETQ. J gave up 10 bases and V 4 bases, and 13 bases lay outside the gene matches. The CDR3 spells CASSVQTGGEDGAFS. In DNA, the CDR3 is TGCGCCAGCAGCGTACAGACAGGGGGCGAGGATGGAGCTTTCTCT.

As concerns this clonotype: Being one base from a much bigger clone, this may be a read error. The rearrangement joins TRBV5-1 to TRBJ2-6; 12 positions match TRBD1. CDR1 and CDR2 from the germline V gene are SGHRS and YFSETQ. This CDR3 comprises 21 residues. CDR3 in amino acids: CASSLFAGTGGSGSGTNVLTF. The CDR3 nucleotides are TGCGCCAGCAGCTTGTTTGCGGGGACAGGGGGCTCAGGATCTGGGACCAACGTCCTGACTTTC.

A single count supports this clonotype. This may arise from a read error, as a much more abundant clone is one base away. V gene TRBV4-1 combines with J gene TRBJ2-7; D is undetermined. CDR1 is MGHRA, CDR2 YSYEKL, per germline. This CDR3 is 15 amino acids long. CDR3 in DNA: TGCGCCAGCAACCAAGACGTGACTCCCCCCTACGAGCAGTACTTC. Amino acids: CASNQDVTPPYEQYF.

The table lists this clonotype with a few counts. The junction does not match germline at one end; this may be a read error. The chain links TRBV6-1 to TRBJ2-3; 8 bases line up with TRBD2. Germline CDR1 reads MNHNS; CDR2 reads SASEGT. The CDR3 spans 16 residues. The chain's CDR3 is CASRGLVGVGRDTHYF. In DNA form, the CDR3 reads TGTGCCAGCAGGGGACTAGTGGGAGTAGGGCGGGATACGCACTATTTT.

A word on this clonotype: Being one base from a much bigger clone, this may be a read error. Without the conserved terminal phenylalanine or tryptophan, this CDR3 likely stems from a read error. The V call is TRBV29-1, the J call TRBJ2-5; 11 positions match TRBD2. The ends lost 7 bases at V and 5 bases at J; junction bases unmatched: 6. Germline CDR1 reads SQVTM; CDR2 reads ANQGSEA. There are 13 residues in the CDR3. For the CDR3, the DNA is TGCAGCGCGTTAGCGGGAGGGGAGGAGACCCAGTACTCC. The encoded protein is CSALAGGEETQYS.

As to this clonotype: One base away lies a much larger clone, so this may be a sequencing read error. This sequence joins TRBV6-5 and TRBJ2-7; tentative D call: TRBD2 (5 bases). The CDR3 is 13 residues long. Germline assignment: CDR1 MNHEY and CDR2 SVGAGI. The DNA of the CDR3 is TGTGCCAGCAGTAGGGTAGGCGGGTACGAGCGGTACTTC. Translating it yields CASSRVGGYERYF.

This chain uses TRBV5-6 with TRBJ2-1; 8 nucleotides agree with TRBD2. CDR1 and CDR2 from the germline V gene are SGHDT and YYEEEE. V gave up 1 base and J gave up 9 bases; unmatched junction bases: 12. The CDR3 is 16 residues long. CDR3 region: CASSLLVSGNFSEQFF. CDR3 in DNA: TGTGCCAGCAGCTTGCTGGTTAGCGGGAACTTCAGTGAGCAGTTCTTC.

V usage is TRBV19 and J usage is TRBJ1-5, with 10 bases identical to TRBD1. Per the germline V gene, CDR1 is LNHDA and CDR2 is SQIVND (reference sequence). V lost 4 bases to trimming and J lost 0 bases; unmatched junction nucleotides: 6. This CDR3 is 17 amino acids long. The CDR3 spells CASSSGTGAASNQPQHF. The DNA for the CDR3 is TGTGCCAGTAGTAGCGGGACAGGGGCGGCTAGCAATCAGCCCCAGCATTTT. The variable domain in full, with the rest retrieved from reference TRBV19 and TRBJ1-5, is DGGITQSPKYLFRKEGQNVTLSCEQNLNHDAMYWYRQDPGQGLRLIYYSQIVNDFQKGDIAEGYSVSREKKESFPLTVTSAQKNPTAFYLCASSSGTGAASNQPQHFGDGTRLSIL.

For this clonotype: At one end, the junction sequence differs from germline, possibly due to a read error. V gene TRBV6-5 combines with J gene TRBJ2-6; D perhaps matches TRBD2 (6 bases). The germline V gene encodes CDR1 MNHEY and CDR2 SVGAGI. The CDR3 sequence is 17 residues long. This CDR3 is CVSSRDSPLVGVNVLTF. The CDR3 nucleotides read TGTGTCAGCAGCCGGGACTCCCCTTTAGTTGGGGTCAACGTCCTGACTTTC.

This clonotype was seen a handful of times. Given a much more abundant clone one base away, this may be a read error. The V and J genes are TRBV10-2 and TRBJ2-3; D remains unclear. Germline values: CDR1 WSHSY, CDR2 SAAADI. This CDR3 contains 11 residues. The CDR3 region is CTSSGADTQYF. Here the CDR3 DNA reads TGCACCAGCAGTGGAGCAGATACGCAGTATTTT.

Regarding this clonotype: Since a much larger clone is just one base distant, this may be a read error. This chain links TRBV11-2 with TRBJ2-1, with 8 bases that match TRBD2. V shed 5 bases and J 9 bases; nucleotides not matched to a gene: 9. Germline V gene sequence: CDR1 SGHAT, CDR2 FQNNGV. The CDR3 sequence is 14 residues long. The CDR3 bases are TGTGCCAGCAGCCAAGGGGCGGGAGGCATTGAGCAGTTCTTC. Translation gives CASSQGAGGIEQFF. Based on the CDR3 plus reference TRBV11-2 and TRBJ2-1, the full variable domain is EAGVAQSPRYKIIEKRQSVAFWCNPISGHATLYWYQQILGQGPKLLIQFQNNGVVDDSQLPKDRFSAERLKGVDSTLKIQPAKLEDSAVYLCASSQGAGGIEQFFGPGTRLTVL.

In the case of this clonotype: A much larger clonotype is one base distant, so this may be a read error. The rearrangement uses TRBV29-1 and TRBJ2-7; 11 nucleotides line up with TRBD2. CDR1 and CDR2 (germline): SQVTM, ANQGSEA. CDR3 size: 15 residues. The CDR3 nucleotides read TGCAGCGTTCGCGGACTAGCGGGTTCTACGAGCGAGCTGTACTTC. Residues: CSVRGLAGSTSELYF.

The chain recombines TRBV11-2 with TRBJ2-1, with TRBD2 identical over 8 bases. The germline CDR1 and CDR2 sequences are SGHAT and FQNNGV. This CDR3 has 12 residues. V lost 1 base to trimming and J lost 15 bases; unmatched junction nucleotides: 5. CDR3 loop: CASSLASGSRFF. The CDR3 DNA reads as TGTGCCAGCAGCTTAGCAAGCGGGAGTCGGTTCTTC.

This clonotype was recorded at least ten times. The chain recombines TRBV7-8 with TRBJ1-1, with 7 bases aligning to TRBD1. This CDR3 region has 14 residues. From germline, CDR1 is SGHVS and CDR2 FQNEAQ. V lost 5 bases and J lost 2; bases outside the gene matches: 5. The CDR3 loop reads CASSLRDSNTEAFF. CDR3 in DNA: TGTGCCAGCAGCCTTCGGGACAGCAACACTGAAGCTTTCTTT. Together with reference TRBV7-8 and TRBJ1-1, the CDR3 gives the full variable domain: GAGVSQSPRYKVAKRGQDVALRCDPISGHVSLFWYQQALGQGPEFLTYFQNEAQLDKSGLPSDRFFAERPEGSVSTLKIQRTQQEDSAVYLCASSLRDSNTEAFFGQGTRLTVV.

The count of this clonotype is one. Relative to the germline gene, one junction end is altered; a read error may explain this. The J gene is TRBJ2-2, the V gene TRBV15; D is possibly TRBD2 (5 bases). Germline V gene lookup returns CDR1 LNHNV and CDR2 YYDKDF (reference sequence). CDR3 length: 14 amino acids. The CDR3 nucleotides are TGTGCCAACAGCGAGACTACGAACACTGGGGAGCTGTTTTTT. Translated, it gives CANSETTNTGELFF.

The J gene is TRBJ1-1, the V gene TRBV11-2; tentatively, D is TRBD1 (5 bases). V lost 3 bases to trimming and J lost 4 bases, with 18 bases between them. This CDR3 comprises 16 residues. CDR1 is SGHAT, CDR2 FQNNGV, per germline. The CDR3 is CASSFLTGDWITEAFF. CDR3 DNA: TGTGCCAGCAGCTTCTTAACAGGTGATTGGATCACTGAAGCTTTCTTT. Full variable domain (rest looked up from reference TRBV11-2 and TRBJ1-1): EAGVAQSPRYKIIEKRQSVAFWCNPISGHATLYWYQQILGQGPKLLIQFQNNGVVDDSQLPKDRFSAERLKGVDSTLKIQPAKLEDSAVYLCASSFLTGDWITEAFFGQGTRLTVV.

Many counts were recorded for this clonotype. The V and J genes are TRBV4-2 and TRBJ2-3; 7 bases align to TRBD2. The CDR3 totals 16 residues. The germline CDR1 and CDR2 sequences are LGHNA and YNFKEQ. After removal of 0 bases from V and 6 bases from J, the junction contained 9 bases not matched to a gene. The CDR3 spells CASSQDRAGARDTQYF. As DNA, the CDR3 is TGTGCCAGCAGCCAAGATAGGGCGGGAGCTAGGGATACGCAGTATTTT.

This clonotype was detected only a few times. The chain uses TRBV28 and TRBJ2-3; 8 bases are shared with TRBD1. The germline CDR1 and CDR2 sequences are MDHEN and SYDVKM. The J segment lost 2 bases and the V segment lost 5 bases, leaving 6 bases of the junction unmatched. The CDR3 totals 15 residues. The CDR3, as DNA: TGTGCCAGCAGTACCGGACAGGGCTTCACAGATACGCAGTATTTT. Protein: CASSTGQGFTDTQYF.

This chain links TRBV6-5 with TRBJ2-7; unclear D gene. CDR3 length equals 14 residues. The V end lost 6 bases, the J end lost 3 bases, and 15 bases lay between the germline ends. CDR1 and CDR2 (germline): MNHEY, SVGAGI. CDR3 amino acids: CASSQTSRVYEQYF. The CDR3 coding sequence is TGTGCCAGCAGCCAGACGAGTAGAGTCTACGAGCAGTACTTC.

As concerns this clonotype: An end of the junction does not agree with germline; a read error may underlie this. The chain carries TRBV11-2 and TRBJ2-1, with D unclear. Germline V gene lookup returns CDR1 SGHAT and CDR2 FQNNGV. The CDR3 consists of 13 residues. The DNA for the CDR3 is TGTGTCAGCAGCCTAGGGAACTACAACGAGCAGTTCTTC. Its protein product is CVSSLGNYNEQFF.

This clonotype was counted only a few times. Since a much larger clone is just one base distant, this may be a read error. The chain is built from TRBV12-3 or TRBV12-4 and TRBJ1-1; no clear D. V shed 2 bases and J shed 4 bases, with 8 bases lying between them. The CDR3 sequence is 13 residues long. The CDR3 is CASSLTVSTEAFF. The DNA for the CDR3 is TGTGCCAGCAGTTTAACGGTGAGCACTGAAGCTTTCTTT.

The J gene is TRBJ2-7, the V gene TRBV11-2, with D perhaps matching TRBD2 (6 bases). This CDR3 region has 15 residues. The V end lost 8 bases, the J end lost 7 bases, and 24 bases lay between the germline ends. Germline lookup yields CDR1 SGHAT and CDR2 FQNNGV. The CDR3 DNA sequence: TGTGCCAGCGGCCCACGGACGTCAACTAGCTATGAGCAGTACTTC. Amino acids: CASGPRTSTSYEQYF.

Regarding this clonotype: A much larger clone sits a single nucleotide away, making a read error possible. The chain combines TRBV7-8 with TRBJ2-2, with a weak D call TRBD2 (7 bases). Germline V gives CDR1 SGHVS, CDR2 FQNEAQ. This CDR3 has 15 amino acids. CDR3 protein: CANSLGGGYAGELFF. The CDR3 DNA sequence: TGTGCCAACAGCTTAGGGGGGGGATACGCCGGGGAGCTGTTTTTT.

About this clonotype itself: A much more abundant neighbour one base away suggests this may be a read error. Given the absence of the conserved phenylalanine or tryptophan at the CDR3 end, a read error is likely. The rearrangement joins TRBV6-1 to TRBJ1-4, with TRBD1 matching 7 bases. The CDR3 has 14 amino acids. Germline assignment: CDR1 MNHNS and CDR2 SASEGT. J was trimmed by 13 bases and V by 4 bases; bases with no gene match: 12. For the CDR3, the DNA is TGTGCCAGCAGTGCCTCCCCCCAGGGGGATGGACTGTTTTCT. Amino acids: CASSASPQGDGLFS.

With respect to this clonotype: Here the CDR3 omits its conserved ending phenylalanine or tryptophan, so a read error is the likely source. The chain couples TRBV7-9 to TRBJ2-7; 9 bases agree with TRBD1. The CDR3 totals 14 residues. Germline CDR1 SEHNR, CDR2 FQNEAQ (reference sequence). Written as DNA, the CDR3 is TGTGCCAACAGCTTAGCGCGGGACAGGGTCGAGCAGTACCTC. Translating it yields CANSLARDRVEQYL.

This clonotype was found many times. The rearrangement joins TRBV6-1 to TRBJ2-1, with 11 bases lining up with TRBD2. V dropped 2 bases and J dropped 9; count of bases not matched to a gene: 6. Germline CDR1 and CDR2: MNHNS and SASEGT. There are 15 residues in the CDR3. CDR3 bases: TGTGCCAGCAGTGAACAACTAGCGGGAGAGGGTGAGCAGTTCTTC. Translation: CASSEQLAGEGEQFF.

Regarding this clonotype: The CDR3 does not end in the conserved phenylalanine or tryptophan, so this is likely a read error. The chain employs TRBV11-2 and TRBJ2-3; 8 bases align to TRBD2. The CDR3 contains 16 residues. The germline gives CDR1 SGHAT, CDR2 FQNNGV. CDR3 in DNA: TGCTCCAGCAGCTCGGGAGGGTTAAGGGACACAGATACGCAGTATCTT. This gives the protein CSSSSGGLRDTDTQYL.

This clonotype appeared a few times. The chain has TRBV5-1 and TRBJ2-2, with D perhaps matching TRBD2 (6 bases). Per the germline V gene, CDR1 is SGHRS and CDR2 is YFSETQ. CDR3 length: 13 residues. V gave up 6 bases and J gave up 4 bases, with 10 bases separating them. The DNA of the CDR3 is TGCGCCAGCACCCCCGGGAGCACCGGGGAGCTGTTTTTT. Translation gives CASTPGSTGELFF.

To note about this clonotype: A much larger clone lies one base from this, so it may be a read error. The rearrangement joins TRBV6-1 to TRBJ2-3, with D maybe TRBD2 (5 bases). The CDR3 runs 15 residues. Germline values: CDR1 MNHNS, CDR2 SASEGT. The CDR3 coding sequence is TGTGACCCGGCCGCCGAGGATCCTCGGGAAGATACGCAGTATTTT. Its translation: CDPAAEDPREDTQYF.

Note on this clonotype: One end of the junction does not line up with germline, which may come from a read error. The J gene is TRBJ2-6, the V gene TRBV12-3 or TRBV12-4; 9 nucleotides agree with TRBD1. This CDR3 is built from 17 residues. The CDR3 loop reads CASSPGQGISGAYVLTF. CDR3 coding DNA: TGTGCCAGCAGCCCGGGACAGGGAATCTCTGGGGCCTACGTCCTGACTTTC.

This clonotype has ten or more counts. The V and J genes are TRBV6-5 and TRBJ2-7; TRBD2 matches 10 bases. Germline-derived CDR1 and CDR2 are MNHEY and SVGAGI. This CDR3 spans 16 amino acids. J was trimmed by 0 bases and V by 6 bases; bases with no gene match: 8. CDR3 region: CASRATLAGYSYEQYF. CDR3 bases: TGTGCCAGCAGGGCGACACTAGCGGGGTACTCCTACGAGCAGTACTTC.